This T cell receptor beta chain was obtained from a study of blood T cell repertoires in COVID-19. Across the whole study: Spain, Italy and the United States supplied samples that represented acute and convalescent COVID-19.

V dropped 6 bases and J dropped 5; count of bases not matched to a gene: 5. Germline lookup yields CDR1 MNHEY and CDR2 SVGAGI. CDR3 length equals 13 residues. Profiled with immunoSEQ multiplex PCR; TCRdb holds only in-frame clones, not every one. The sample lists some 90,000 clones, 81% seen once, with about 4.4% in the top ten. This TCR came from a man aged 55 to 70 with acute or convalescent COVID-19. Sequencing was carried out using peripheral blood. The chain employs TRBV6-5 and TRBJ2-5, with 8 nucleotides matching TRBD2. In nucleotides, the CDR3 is TGTGCCAGCAGGGATAGCGGGGTGGAGACCCAGTACTTC. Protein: CASRDSGVETQYF.